Below, 11 T cell receptor beta chains from the same sample are listed, as sequenced in a study of low-dose radiotherapy and immunotherapy resistance in tumors. Time point here: after trial treatment. Specified treatment: LDRT plus nivolumab, ipilimumab, low-dose cyclophosphamide and aspirin (RACIN trial). Primers targeting TRAV and TRBV primed first-strand cDNA, covering alpha and beta chains. With a constant-region primer and a V-primer adapter, TCRs were subjected to around 20 PCR cycles of amplification. MiXCR, applied by TCRdb to the reads, yields one record per CDR3 protein. The table lists under 95,000 distinct CDR3 sequences, around 17% of them singletons. The source was PBMCs, collected after low-dose radiotherapy plus immunotherapy. The receptor set was obtained from a male donor with prostate cancer.

This clonotype was detected many times. V and J are TRBV20-1 and TRBJ2-2; TRBD1 agrees at 8 bases. The CDR3 runs to 14 residues. V was pared by 5 bases and J by 6 bases, with 8 bases of the junction left unmatched. Germline CDR1 is DFQATT and CDR2 is SNEGSKA (reference sequence). Here the CDR3 reads CSARPDRVAGELFF. CDR3 nucleotide sequence: TGCAGTGCTCGCCCGGACAGGGTGGCCGGGGAGCTGTTTTTT.

About this clonotype itself: A single base separates this from a much larger clone, so it may be a read error. The chain employs TRBV29-1 and TRBJ2-1; a weak D match, TRBD2 (6 bases). Germline V CDR1 and CDR2: SQVTM, ANQGSEA. With 8 bases removed from V and 13 bases from J, the gap between germline ends came to 21 bases. The CDR3 runs to 12 residues. CDR3: CSSSSGGETQFF. In DNA, the CDR3 is TGCAGCTCCTCCTCAGGCGGGGAGACCCAGTTCTTC.

This clonotype came up many times. This chain joins TRBV28 and TRBJ2-7; tentative D call: TRBD2 (5 bases). CDR3 length equals 15 residues. The germline V and J ends were trimmed by 3 bases and 7 bases, with 19 bases remaining between them. Per germline, CDR1 MDHEN and CDR2 SYDVKM. The CDR3, as DNA: TGTGCCAGCAGTTTGGTTGGACGAGCCCGCGGGGAGCAGTACTTC. Its translation: CASSLVGRARGEQYF.

This clonotype was recorded at least ten times. The J gene is TRBJ2-1, the V gene TRBV6-5; 10 bases map to TRBD2. The CDR3 contains 17 residues. Germline CDR1 and CDR2: MNHEY and SVGAGI. With V trimmed by 2 bases and J by 6 bases, 10 bases remained unmatched. CDR3 nucleotide sequence: TGTGCCAGCAGTTACCGAACTAGCGGGGATAAGGGCAATGAGCAGTTCTTC. Its protein is CASSYRTSGDKGNEQFF.

This clonotype has at least ten counts. The chain links TRBV24-1 to TRBJ1-1, with 7 bases that match TRBD1. This CDR3 has 15 amino acids. Trimming cost V 3 bases and J 1 base; bases outside gene matches: 4. CDR1 and CDR2 (germline): KGHDR, SFDVKD. CDR3 sequence reads: CATSDAGTANTEAFF. CDR3 coding DNA: TGTGCCACCAGTGATGCCGGGACAGCGAACACTGAAGCTTTCTTT.

In this sample, this clonotype turned up many times. V gene TRBV7-2 combines with J gene TRBJ1-1; D is perhaps TRBD1 (6 bases). The V gene lost 6 bases and the J gene lost 12 bases, with 17 bases spanning the gap. There are 12 residues in the CDR3. In germline, CDR1 is SGHTA, CDR2 FQGNSA. CDR3 in amino acids: CASRATPGDPFF. The CDR3, as DNA: TGTGCCAGCAGAGCAACCCCAGGGGACCCTTTCTTT.

In this sample, this clonotype turned up many times. V gene TRBV7-2 combines with J gene TRBJ2-2; no clear D gene. V gave up 4 bases and J gave up 8 bases, with 11 bases separating them. Germline CDR1 reads SGHTA; CDR2 reads FQGNSA. The CDR3 is 13 residues long. The CDR3 bases are TGTGCCAGCAGCTCTGGGATGGGAGGGGAGCTGTTTTTT. As protein: CASSSGMGGELFF.

This clonotype was recorded many times. This sequence joins TRBV28 and TRBJ2-7; 10 bases are shared with TRBD1. V dropped 6 bases and J dropped 2; count of bases not matched to a gene: 4. CDR1 is MDHEN and CDR2 is SYDVKM in the germline V gene. The CDR3 is 14 amino acids. This chain's CDR3 is CASSLGQGAYEQYF. In DNA form, the CDR3 reads TGTGCCAGCAGCTTAGGACAGGGGGCCTACGAGCAGTACTTC.

The sample holds many counts of this clonotype. The chain employs TRBV30 and TRBJ1-1, with 7 bases fitting TRBD1. V lost 1 base, J lost 7 bases, and 3 bases stayed unmatched. The CDR3 loop spans 12 amino acids. The germline V gene encodes CDR1 GTSNPN and CDR2 SVGIG (reference sequence). CDR3 DNA: TGTGCCTGGAGTGGACAGGGTAGTGAAGCTTTCTTT. Protein product: CAWSGQGSEAFF.

This clonotype was counted ten times or more. The rearrangement uses TRBV29-1 and TRBJ2-3, with D possibly matching TRBD2 (5 bases). This CDR3 is built from 13 residues. The germline V and J ends were trimmed by 6 bases and 2 bases, with 12 bases remaining between them. Germline values: CDR1 SQVTM, CDR2 ANQGSEA. The CDR3 DNA reads as TGCAGCGTCCACGGGATTCTCACAGATACGCAGTATTTT. It translates to CSVHGILTDTQYF.

This clonotype was detected many times. This chain links TRBV6-8 with TRBJ2-1; 7 positions match TRBD2. With V trimmed by 5 bases and J by 2 bases, 3 bases remained unmatched. CDR3 length: 14 residues. Germline CDR1 MNHGY, CDR2 SAAAGT. CDR3 amino acids: CASSAGTTYNEQFF. The CDR3 DNA is TGTGCCAGCAGTGCGGGGACTACCTACAATGAGCAGTTCTTC.